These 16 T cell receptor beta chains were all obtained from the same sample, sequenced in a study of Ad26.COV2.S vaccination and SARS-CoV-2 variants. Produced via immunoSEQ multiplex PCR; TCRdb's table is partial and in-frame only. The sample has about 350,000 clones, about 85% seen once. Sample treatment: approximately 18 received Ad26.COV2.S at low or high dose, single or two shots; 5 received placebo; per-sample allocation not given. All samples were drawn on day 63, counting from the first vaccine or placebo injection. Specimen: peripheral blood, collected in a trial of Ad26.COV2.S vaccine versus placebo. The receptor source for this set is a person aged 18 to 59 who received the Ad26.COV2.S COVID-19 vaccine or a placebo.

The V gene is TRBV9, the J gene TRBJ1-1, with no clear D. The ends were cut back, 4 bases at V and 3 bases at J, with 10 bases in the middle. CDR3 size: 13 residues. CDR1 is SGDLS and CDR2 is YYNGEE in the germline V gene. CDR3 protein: CASSTHEDTEAFF. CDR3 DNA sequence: TGTGCCAGCAGCACCCACGAAGACACTGAAGCTTTCTTT. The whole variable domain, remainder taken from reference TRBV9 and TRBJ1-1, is DSGVTQTPKHLITATGQRVTLRCSPRSGDLSVYWYQQSLDQGLQFLIQYYNGEERAKGNILERFSAQQFPDLHSELNLSSLELGDSALYFCASSTHEDTEAFFGQGTRLTVV.

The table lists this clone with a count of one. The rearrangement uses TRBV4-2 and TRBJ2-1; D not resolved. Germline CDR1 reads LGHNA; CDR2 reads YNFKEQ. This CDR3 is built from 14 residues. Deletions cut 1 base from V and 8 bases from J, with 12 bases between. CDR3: CASSQAPETDEQFF. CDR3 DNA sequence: TGTGCCAGCAGCCAAGCCCCGGAGACTGATGAGCAGTTCTTC.

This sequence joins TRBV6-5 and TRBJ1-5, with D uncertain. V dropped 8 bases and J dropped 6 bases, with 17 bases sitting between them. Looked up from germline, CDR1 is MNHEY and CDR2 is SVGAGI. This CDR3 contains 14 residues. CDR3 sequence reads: CASLKDDGFQPQHF. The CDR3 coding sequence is TGTGCCAGCCTTAAGGACGATGGGTTTCAGCCCCAGCATTTT.

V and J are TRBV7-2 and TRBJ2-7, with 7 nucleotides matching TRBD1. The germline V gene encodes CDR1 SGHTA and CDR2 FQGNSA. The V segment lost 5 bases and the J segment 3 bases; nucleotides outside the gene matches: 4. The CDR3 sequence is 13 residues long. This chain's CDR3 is CASSGRDSYEQYF. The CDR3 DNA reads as TGTGCCAGCAGCGGACGGGACAGCTACGAGCAGTACTTC.

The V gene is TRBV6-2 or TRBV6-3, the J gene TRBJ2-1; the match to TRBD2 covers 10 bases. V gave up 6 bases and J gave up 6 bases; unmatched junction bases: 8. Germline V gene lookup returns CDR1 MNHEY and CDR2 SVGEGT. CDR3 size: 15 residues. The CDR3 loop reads CASSHLAGVINEQFF. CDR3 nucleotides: TGTGCCAGCAGCCACCTAGCGGGGGTGATCAATGAGCAGTTCTTC.

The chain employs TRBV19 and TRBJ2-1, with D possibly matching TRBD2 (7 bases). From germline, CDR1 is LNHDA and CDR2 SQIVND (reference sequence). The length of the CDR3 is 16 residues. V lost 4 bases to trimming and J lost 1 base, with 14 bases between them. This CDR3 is CASSNRGRGSYNEQFF. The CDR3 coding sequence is TGTGCCAGTAGTAACCGGGGGCGGGGGTCCTACAATGAGCAGTTCTTC.

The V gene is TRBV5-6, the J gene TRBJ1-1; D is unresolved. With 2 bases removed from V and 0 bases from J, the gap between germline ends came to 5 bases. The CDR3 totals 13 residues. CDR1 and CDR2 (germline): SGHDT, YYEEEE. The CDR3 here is CASSLSLNTEAFF. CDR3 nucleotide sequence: TGTGCCAGCAGCTTATCTTTGAACACTGAAGCTTTCTTT.

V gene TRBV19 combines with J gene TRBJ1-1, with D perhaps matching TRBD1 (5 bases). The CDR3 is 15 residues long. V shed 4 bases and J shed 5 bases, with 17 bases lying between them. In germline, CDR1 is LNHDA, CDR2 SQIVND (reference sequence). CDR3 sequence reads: CASSTLTVPKTEAFF. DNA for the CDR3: TGTGCCAGTAGTACCCTGACAGTCCCGAAGACTGAAGCTTTCTTT.

CDR3: CASSKILGAAYGYTF. The CDR3 DNA sequence: TGTGCCAGCAGCAAAATATTGGGGGCTGCCTATGGCTACACCTTC. V usage is TRBV21-1 and J usage is TRBJ1-2; TRBD1, the D gene given by the table, was not confirmed from the DNA. TRBV21-1 is listed as a pseudogene. This CDR3 comprises 15 residues.

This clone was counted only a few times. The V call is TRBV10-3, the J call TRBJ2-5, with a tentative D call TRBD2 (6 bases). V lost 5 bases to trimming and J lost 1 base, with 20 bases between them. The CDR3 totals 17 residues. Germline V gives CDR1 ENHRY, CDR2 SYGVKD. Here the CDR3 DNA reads TGTGCCATCAGTTCCGGAGGGGTAGGGCGGACCCAAGAGACCCAGTACTTC. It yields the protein CAISSGGVGRTQETQYF.

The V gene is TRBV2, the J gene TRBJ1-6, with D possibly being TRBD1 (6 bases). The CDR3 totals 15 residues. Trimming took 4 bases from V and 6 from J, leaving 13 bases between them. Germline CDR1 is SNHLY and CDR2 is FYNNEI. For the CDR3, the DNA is TGTGCCAGCAGTGGTAATCAGGGGAGTAATTCACCCCTCCACTTT. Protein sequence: CASSGNQGSNSPLHF. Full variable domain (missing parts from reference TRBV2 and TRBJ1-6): EPEVTQTPSHQVTQMGQEVILRCVPISNHLYFYWYRQILGQKVEFLVSFYNNEISEKSEIFDDQFSVERPDGSNFTLKIRSTKLEDSAMYFCASSGNQGSNSPLHFGNGTRLTVT.

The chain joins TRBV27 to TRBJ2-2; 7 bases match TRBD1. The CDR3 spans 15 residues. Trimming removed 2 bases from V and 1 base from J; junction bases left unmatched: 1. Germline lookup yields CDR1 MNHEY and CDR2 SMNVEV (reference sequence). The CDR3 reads CASSLGTVNTGELFF. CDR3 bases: TGTGCCAGCAGTTTAGGGACAGTGAACACCGGGGAGCTGTTTTTT.

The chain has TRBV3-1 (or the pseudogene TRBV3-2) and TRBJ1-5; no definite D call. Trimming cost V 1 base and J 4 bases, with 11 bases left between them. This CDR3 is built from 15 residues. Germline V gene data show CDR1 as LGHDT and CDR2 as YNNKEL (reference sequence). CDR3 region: CASSQVPSSNQPQHF. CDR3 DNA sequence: TGTGCCAGCAGCCAAGTCCCGAGTTCGAATCAGCCCCAGCATTTT.

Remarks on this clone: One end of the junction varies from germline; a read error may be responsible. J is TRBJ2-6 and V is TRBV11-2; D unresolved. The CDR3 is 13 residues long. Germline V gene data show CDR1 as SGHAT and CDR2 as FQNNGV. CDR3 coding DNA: TGTGCCAGCAGCTTATATCCAGGATCTCCCTCTTTTTTC. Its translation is CASSLYPGSPSFF. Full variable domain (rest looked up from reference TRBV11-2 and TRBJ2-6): EAGVAQSPRYKIIEKRQSVAFWCNPISGHATLYWYQQILGQGPKLLIQFQNNGVVDDSQLPKDRFSAERLKGVDSTLKIQPAKLEDSAVYLCASSLYPGSPSFFGAGSRLTVL.

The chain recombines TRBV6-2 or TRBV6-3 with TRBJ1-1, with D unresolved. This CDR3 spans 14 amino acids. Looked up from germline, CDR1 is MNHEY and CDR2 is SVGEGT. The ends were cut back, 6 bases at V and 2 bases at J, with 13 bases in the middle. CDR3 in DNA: TGTGCCAGCAGCACCTCCCCAGAAAACACTGAAGCTTTCTTT. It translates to CASSTSPENTEAFF.

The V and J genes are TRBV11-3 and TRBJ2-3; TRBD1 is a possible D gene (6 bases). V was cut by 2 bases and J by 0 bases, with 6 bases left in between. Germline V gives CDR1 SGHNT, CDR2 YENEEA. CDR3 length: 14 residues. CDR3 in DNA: TGTGCCAGCAGCTTACAGGGGAGCACAGATACGCAGTATTTT. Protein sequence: CASSLQGSTDTQYF. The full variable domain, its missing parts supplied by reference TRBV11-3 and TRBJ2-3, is EAGVVQSPRYKIIEKKQPVAFWCNPISGHNTLYWYLQNLGQGPELLIRYENEEAVDDSQLPKDRFSAERLKGVDSTLKIQPAELGDSAVYLCASSLQGSTDTQYFGPGTRLTVL.